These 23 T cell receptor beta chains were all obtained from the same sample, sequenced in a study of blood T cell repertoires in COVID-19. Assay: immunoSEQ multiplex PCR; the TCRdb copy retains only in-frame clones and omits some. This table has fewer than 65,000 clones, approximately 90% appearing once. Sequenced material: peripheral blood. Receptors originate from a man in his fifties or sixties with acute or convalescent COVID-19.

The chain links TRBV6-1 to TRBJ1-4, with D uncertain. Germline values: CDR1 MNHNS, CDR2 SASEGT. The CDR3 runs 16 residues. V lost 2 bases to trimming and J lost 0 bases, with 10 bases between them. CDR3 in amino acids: CASSEYLIATNEKLFF. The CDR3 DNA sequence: TGTGCCAGCAGTGAATACTTGATTGCAACTAATGAAAAACTGTTTTTT.

The CDR3 loop is CASTLDRGHTEAFF. The CDR3 DNA reads as TGTGCCAGCACCCTGGACCGGGGTCACACTGAAGCTTTCTTT. J is TRBJ1-1 and V is TRBV7-8, with D unresolved. The germline V and J ends were trimmed by 7 bases and 3 bases, with 15 bases remaining between them. This CDR3 is 14 amino acids long. Germline CDR1 and CDR2: SGHVS and FQNEAQ.

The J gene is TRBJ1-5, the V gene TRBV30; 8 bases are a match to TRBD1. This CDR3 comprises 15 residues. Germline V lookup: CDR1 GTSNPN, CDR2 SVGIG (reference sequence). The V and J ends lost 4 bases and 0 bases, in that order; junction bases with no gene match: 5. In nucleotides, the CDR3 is TGTGCCTGGAATACAGGGGGTAATAGCAATCAGCCCCAGCATTTT. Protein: CAWNTGGNSNQPQHF.

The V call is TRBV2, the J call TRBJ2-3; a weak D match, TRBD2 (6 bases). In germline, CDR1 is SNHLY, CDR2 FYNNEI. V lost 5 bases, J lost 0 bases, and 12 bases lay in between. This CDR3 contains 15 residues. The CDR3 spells CASSRLAVSTDTQYF. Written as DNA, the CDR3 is TGTGCCAGCAGTCGATTAGCGGTTAGCACAGATACGCAGTATTTT.

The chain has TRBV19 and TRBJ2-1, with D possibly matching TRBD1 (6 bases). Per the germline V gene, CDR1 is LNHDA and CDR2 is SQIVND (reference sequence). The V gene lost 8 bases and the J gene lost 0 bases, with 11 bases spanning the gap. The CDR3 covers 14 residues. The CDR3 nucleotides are TGTGCCAGTTGCCGGGACAACTCCTACAATGAGCAGTTCTTC. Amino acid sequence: CASCRDNSYNEQFF.

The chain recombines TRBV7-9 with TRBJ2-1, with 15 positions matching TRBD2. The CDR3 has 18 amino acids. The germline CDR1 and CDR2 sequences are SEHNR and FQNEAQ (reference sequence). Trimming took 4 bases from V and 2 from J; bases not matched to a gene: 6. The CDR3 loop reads CASSSPRTSGRAYNEQFF. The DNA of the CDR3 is TGTGCCAGCAGCTCCCCAAGGACTAGCGGGAGGGCCTACAATGAGCAGTTCTTC. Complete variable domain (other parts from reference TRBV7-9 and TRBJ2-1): DTGVSQNPRHKITKRGQNVTFRCDPISEHNRLYWYRQTLGQGPEFLTYFQNEAQLEKSRLLSDRFSAERPKGSFSTLEIQRTEQGDSAMYLCASSSPRTSGRAYNEQFFGPGTRLTVL.

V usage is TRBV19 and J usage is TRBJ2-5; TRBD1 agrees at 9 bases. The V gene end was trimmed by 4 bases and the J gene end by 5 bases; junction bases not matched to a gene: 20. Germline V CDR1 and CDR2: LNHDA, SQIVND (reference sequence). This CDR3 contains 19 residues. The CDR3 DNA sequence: TGTGCCAGTAGTAGACCGGGACAGGGCATTCTGCGGGCAACGGAGACCCAGTACTTC. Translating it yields CASSRPGQGILRATETQYF.

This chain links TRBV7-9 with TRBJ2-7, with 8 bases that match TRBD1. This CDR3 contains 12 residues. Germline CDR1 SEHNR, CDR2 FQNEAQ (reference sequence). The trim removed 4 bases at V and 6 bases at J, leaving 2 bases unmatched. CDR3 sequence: CASSSTGAEQYF. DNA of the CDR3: TGTGCCAGCAGCTCGACAGGGGCCGAGCAGTACTTC. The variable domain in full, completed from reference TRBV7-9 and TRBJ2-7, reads DTGVSQNPRHKITKRGQNVTFRCDPISEHNRLYWYRQTLGQGPEFLTYFQNEAQLEKSRLLSDRFSAERPKGSFSTLEIQRTEQGDSAMYLCASSSTGAEQYFGPGTRLTVT.

Here the CDR3 reads CASSLAGTTRGYF. As DNA, the CDR3 is TGTGCCAGCAGCTTGGCCGGGACTACCCGGGGGTACTTC. The rearrangement joins TRBV5-8 to TRBJ2-7; 7 positions match TRBD2. Germline V gene sequence: CDR1 SGHTS, CDR2 YDEGEE. Losses at the gene ends were 0 bases for V and 12 bases for J; bases not matched to a gene: 9. This CDR3 spans 13 amino acids. Full variable domain (outside the CDR3, taken from reference TRBV5-8 and TRBJ2-7): EAGVTQSPTHLIKTRGQQATLRCSPISGHTSVYWYQQALGLGLQFLLWYDEGEERNRGNFPPRFSGRQFPNYSSELNVNALELEDSALYLCASSLAGTTRGYFGPGTRLTVT.

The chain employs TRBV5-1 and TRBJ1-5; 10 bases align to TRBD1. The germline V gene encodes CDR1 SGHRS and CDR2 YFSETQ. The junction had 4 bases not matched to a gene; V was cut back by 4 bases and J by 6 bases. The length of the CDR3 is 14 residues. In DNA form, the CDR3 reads TGCGCCAGCAGCGCTGGACAGGGGGGTCAGCCCCAGCATTTT. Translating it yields CASSAGQGGQPQHF.

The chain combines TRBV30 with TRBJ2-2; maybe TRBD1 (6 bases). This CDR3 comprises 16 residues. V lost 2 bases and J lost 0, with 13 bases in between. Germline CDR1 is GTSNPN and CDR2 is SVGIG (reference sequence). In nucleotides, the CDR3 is TGTGCCTGGAGTCCGTTGGACAGAGCGAACACCGGGGAGCTGTTTTTT. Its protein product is CAWSPLDRANTGELFF.

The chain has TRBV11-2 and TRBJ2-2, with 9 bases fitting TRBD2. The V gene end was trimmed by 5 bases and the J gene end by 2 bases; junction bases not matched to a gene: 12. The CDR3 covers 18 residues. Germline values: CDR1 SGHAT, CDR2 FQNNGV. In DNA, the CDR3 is TGTGCCAGCAGCCCCCTGAGATCTAGCGGGGTTAACACCGGGGAGCTGTTTTTT. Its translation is CASSPLRSSGVNTGELFF.

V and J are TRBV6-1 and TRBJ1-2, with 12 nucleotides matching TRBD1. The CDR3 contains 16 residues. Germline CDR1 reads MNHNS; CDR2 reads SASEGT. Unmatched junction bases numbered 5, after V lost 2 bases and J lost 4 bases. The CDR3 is CASSESGTGGVYGYTF. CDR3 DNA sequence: TGTGCCAGCAGTGAAAGCGGGACAGGGGGCGTCTATGGCTACACCTTC.

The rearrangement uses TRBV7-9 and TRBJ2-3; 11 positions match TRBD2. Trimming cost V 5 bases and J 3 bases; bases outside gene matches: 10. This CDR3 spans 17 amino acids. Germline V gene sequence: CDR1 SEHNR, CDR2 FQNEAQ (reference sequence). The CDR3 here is CASSLGVAGGPTDTQYF. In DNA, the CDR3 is TGTGCCAGCAGCCTCGGAGTAGCGGGAGGGCCGACAGATACGCAGTATTTT. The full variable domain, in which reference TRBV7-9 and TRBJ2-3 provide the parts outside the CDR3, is DTGVSQNPRHKITKRGQNVTFRCDPISEHNRLYWYRQTLGQGPEFLTYFQNEAQLEKSRLLSDRFSAERPKGSFSTLEIQRTEQGDSAMYLCASSLGVAGGPTDTQYFGPGTRLTVL.

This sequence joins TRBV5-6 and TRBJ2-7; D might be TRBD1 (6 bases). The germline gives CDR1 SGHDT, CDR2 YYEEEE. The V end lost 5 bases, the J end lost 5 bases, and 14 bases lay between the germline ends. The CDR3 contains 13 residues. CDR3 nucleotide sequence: TGTGCCAGCAGATATACCCAGGGGAACGAGCAGTACTTC. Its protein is CASRYTQGNEQYF.

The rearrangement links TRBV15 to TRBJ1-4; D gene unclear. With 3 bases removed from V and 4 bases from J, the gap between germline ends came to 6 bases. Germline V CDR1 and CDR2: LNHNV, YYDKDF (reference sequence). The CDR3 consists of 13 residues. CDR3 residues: CATSRRFNEKLFF. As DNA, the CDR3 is TGTGCCACCAGCAGGAGATTTAATGAAAAACTGTTTTTT.

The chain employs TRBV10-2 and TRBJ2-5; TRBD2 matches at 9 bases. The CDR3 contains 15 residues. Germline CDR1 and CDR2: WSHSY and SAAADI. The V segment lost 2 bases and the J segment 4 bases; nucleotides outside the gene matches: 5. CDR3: CASSEDKLAGETQYF. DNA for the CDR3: TGCGCCAGCAGTGAGGACAAACTAGCGGGAGAGACCCAGTACTTC.

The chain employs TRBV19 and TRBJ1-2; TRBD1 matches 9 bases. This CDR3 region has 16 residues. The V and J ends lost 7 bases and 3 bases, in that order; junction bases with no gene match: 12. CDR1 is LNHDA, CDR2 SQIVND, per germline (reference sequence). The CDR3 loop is CASTRGPGQGHYGYTF. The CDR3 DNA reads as TGTGCCAGTACCCGAGGTCCGGGACAGGGCCACTATGGCTACACCTTC. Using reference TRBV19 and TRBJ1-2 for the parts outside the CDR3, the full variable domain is DGGITQSPKYLFRKEGQNVTLSCEQNLNHDAMYWYRQDPGQGLRLIYYSQIVNDFQKGDIAEGYSVSREKKESFPLTVTSAQKNPTAFYLCASTRGPGQGHYGYTFGSGTRLTVV.

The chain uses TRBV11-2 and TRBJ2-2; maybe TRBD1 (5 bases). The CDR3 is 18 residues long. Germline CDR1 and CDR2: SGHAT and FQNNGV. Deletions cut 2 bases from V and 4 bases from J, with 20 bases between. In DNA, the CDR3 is TGTGCCAGCAGCTTAAGGGCCCTGTTGGGGCATGGCACCGGGGAGCTGTTTTTT. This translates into CASSLRALLGHGTGELFF.

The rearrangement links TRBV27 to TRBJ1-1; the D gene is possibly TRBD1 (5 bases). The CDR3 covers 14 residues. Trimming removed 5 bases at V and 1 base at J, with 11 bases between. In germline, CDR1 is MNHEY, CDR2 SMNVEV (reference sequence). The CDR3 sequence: CASSRAGPNTEAFF. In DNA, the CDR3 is TGTGCCAGCAGTCGAGCGGGGCCGAACACTGAAGCTTTCTTT.

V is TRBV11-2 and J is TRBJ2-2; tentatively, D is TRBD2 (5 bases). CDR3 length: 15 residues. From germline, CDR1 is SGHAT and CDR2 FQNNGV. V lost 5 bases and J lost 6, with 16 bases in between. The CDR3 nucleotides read TGTGCCAGCAGCACCCGAAGGAGGCAACCCGGGGAGCTGTTTTTT. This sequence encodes CASSTRRRQPGELFF.

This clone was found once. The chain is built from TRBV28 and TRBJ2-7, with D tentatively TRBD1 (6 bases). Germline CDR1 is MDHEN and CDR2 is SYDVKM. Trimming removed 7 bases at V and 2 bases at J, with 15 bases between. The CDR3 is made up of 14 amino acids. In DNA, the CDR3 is TGTGCCAGCACCCAGACAGGATCGCCCTACGAGCAGTACTTC. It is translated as CASTQTGSPYEQYF.

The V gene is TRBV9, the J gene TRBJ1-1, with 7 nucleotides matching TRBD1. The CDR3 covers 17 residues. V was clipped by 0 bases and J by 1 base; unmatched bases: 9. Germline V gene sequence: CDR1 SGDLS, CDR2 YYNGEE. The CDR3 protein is CASSVVTGVFENTEAFF. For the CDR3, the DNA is TGTGCCAGCAGCGTAGTAACAGGGGTATTCGAGAACACTGAAGCTTTCTTT.